This T cell receptor (beta chain) is from a study of PD-L1 blockade in urothelial cancer. Across the study: Analyses were performed on blood at 3 weeks after treatment start (the second dose) and at 6 weeks.

Time point indicated: pretreatment peripheral blood. All patients carried locally advanced or metastatic urothelial carcinoma. PCRs were each spiked with synthetic TCR analog templates. The method was immunoSEQ multiplex PCR; TCRdb's version includes in-frame clones alone and lacks a portion of them. The table shows roughly 56,000 clones, with roughly 86% occurring only once. This clone was recorded only once. The TCR comes from a man aged 60 to 75 with urothelial cancer. Specimen: PBMCs, collected around atezolizumab (anti-PD-L1) treatment.

CDR3 sequence reads: CASSPQSGVNEQFF. DNA of the CDR3: TGTGCCAGCTCACCACAATCAGGTGTAAATGAGCAGTTCTTC. The rearrangement uses TRBV18 and TRBJ2-1; no definite D call. The ends were cut back, 1 base at V and 7 bases at J, with 11 bases in the middle. Germline V gene data show CDR1 as KGHSH and CDR2 as LQKENI. The CDR3 spans 14 residues.